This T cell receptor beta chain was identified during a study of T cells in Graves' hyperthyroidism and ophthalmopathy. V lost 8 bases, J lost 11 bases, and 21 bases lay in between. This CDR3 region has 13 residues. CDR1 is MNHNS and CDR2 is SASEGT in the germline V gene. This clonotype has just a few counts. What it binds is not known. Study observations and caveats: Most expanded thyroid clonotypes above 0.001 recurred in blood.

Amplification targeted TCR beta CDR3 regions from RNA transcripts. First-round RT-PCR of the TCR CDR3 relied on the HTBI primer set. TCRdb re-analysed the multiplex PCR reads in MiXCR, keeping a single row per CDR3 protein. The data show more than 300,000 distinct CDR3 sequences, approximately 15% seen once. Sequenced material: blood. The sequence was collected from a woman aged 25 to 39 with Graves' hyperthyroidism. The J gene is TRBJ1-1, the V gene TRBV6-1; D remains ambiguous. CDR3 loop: CASRGHQDGSAFF. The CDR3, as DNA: TGTGCCAGCCGCGGTCATCAGGACGGCTCTGCTTTCTTT.